Shown below are 16 T cell receptor beta chains from a single sample sequenced in a study of blood T cell repertoires in COVID-19. Produced via immunoSEQ multiplex PCR; TCRdb's table is partial and in-frame only. The data hold approximately 250,000 clones, with 75% to 90% observed a single time. Sequencing was performed on peripheral blood. Source of these receptors: a young man with active or convalescent COVID-19.

J is TRBJ2-1 and V is TRBV29-1; 9 bases agree with TRBD1. The germline gives CDR1 SQVTM, CDR2 ANQGSEA. The J segment lost 7 bases and the V segment lost 7 bases, leaving 11 bases of the junction unmatched. This CDR3 has 14 residues. Here the CDR3 reads CSAGGTGKGNEQFF. As DNA, the CDR3 is TGCAGCGCCGGGGGGACAGGGAAGGGAAATGAGCAGTTCTTC.

This chain joins TRBV7-9 and TRBJ2-1, with 9 bases fitting TRBD2. The CDR3 runs 15 residues. CDR1 and CDR2 from the germline V gene are SEHNR and FQNEAQ (reference sequence). Trimming cost V 5 bases and J 5 bases; bases outside gene matches: 7. The CDR3 sequence is CASSRIAGENNEQFF. CDR3 nucleotides: TGTGCCAGCAGCCGCATAGCGGGGGAGAACAATGAGCAGTTCTTC.

This chain joins TRBV7-6 and TRBJ2-5, with 10 bases identical to TRBD2. CDR1 and CDR2 from the germline V gene are SGHVS and FNYEAQ. CDR3 length equals 16 residues. With 2 bases clipped from V and 5 bases from J, the junction kept 8 bases outside the gene matches. The CDR3 DNA is TGTGCCAGCAGCTTACGGTCGGGTAGCGGGGGGGAGACCCAGTACTTC. It encodes CASSLRSGSGGETQYF.

The V call is TRBV7-9, the J call TRBJ1-5, with 9 bases aligning to TRBD1. V gave up 5 bases and J gave up 4 bases; unmatched junction bases: 6. Looked up from germline, CDR1 is SEHNR and CDR2 is FQNEAQ (reference sequence). This CDR3 is 15 amino acids long. Here the CDR3 reads CASSDQTGGNQPQHF. The CDR3 DNA follows: TGTGCCAGCAGCGATCAGACAGGGGGTAATCAGCCCCAGCATTTT.

CDR3 coding DNA: TGCGCCAGCAGCTTGACCGGGCAGGGGGATTCCGGAAACACCATATATTTT. Its translation is CASSLTGQGDSGNTIYF. The rearrangement joins TRBV5-1 to TRBJ1-3; 7 bases align to TRBD1. CDR3 size: 17 residues. V lost 1 base, J lost 4 bases, and 11 bases stayed unmatched. Germline assignment: CDR1 SGHRS and CDR2 YFSETQ. The variable domain in full, with the rest retrieved from reference TRBV5-1 and TRBJ1-3, is KAGVTQTPRYLIKTRGQQVTLSCSPISGHRSVSWYQQTPGQGLQFLFEYFSETQRNKGNFPGRFSGRQFSNSRSEMNVSTLELGDSALYLCASSLTGQGDSGNTIYFGEGSWLTVV.

V is TRBV3-1 (or the pseudogene TRBV3-2) and J is TRBJ2-3; weak D call: TRBD2 (6 bases). CDR3 length: 14 residues. CDR1 is LGHDT, CDR2 YNNKEL, per germline (reference sequence). Trimming took off 3 bases at V and 0 bases at J, with 7 bases between the two ends. The CDR3 loop is CASSQAGSTDTQYF. CDR3 sequence (DNA): TGTGCCAGCAGCCAGGCGGGGAGCACAGATACGCAGTATTTT.

This clone occurred once. CDR3 amino acids: CASSERTAVNTEAFF. CDR3 coding DNA: TGTGCCAGCAGCGAGAGGACAGCCGTGAACACTGAAGCTTTCTTT. V and J are TRBV3-1 (or the pseudogene TRBV3-2) and TRBJ1-1, with D maybe TRBD1 (6 bases). Trimming took off 5 bases at V and 0 bases at J, with 13 bases between the two ends. The CDR3 contains 15 residues. Germline CDR1 LGHDT, CDR2 YNNKEL (reference sequence).

The gene calls are TRBV5-1 and TRBJ2-2; no clear D gene. V lost 1 base and J lost 1, with 5 bases in between. The CDR3 has 14 residues. Germline-derived CDR1 and CDR2 are SGHRS and YFSETQ. The CDR3 nucleotides are TGCGCCAGCAGCTTGACACGGAACACCGGGGAGCTGTTTTTT. Translated, it gives CASSLTRNTGELFF.

The chain uses TRBV6-2 or TRBV6-3 and TRBJ1-2; 9 positions agree with TRBD1. The trim removed 6 bases at V and 7 bases at J, leaving 15 bases unmatched. The CDR3 covers 16 residues. Germline V gene sequence: CDR1 MNHEY, CDR2 SVGEGT. CDR3 sequence: CASSVIRDRDVSGYTF. CDR3 nucleotide sequence: TGTGCCAGCAGCGTTATCCGGGACAGGGATGTTTCTGGCTACACCTTC.

The rearrangement links TRBV4-3 to TRBJ2-7; D possibly corresponds to TRBD1 (7 bases). The CDR3 contains 17 residues. The V gene lost 4 bases and the J gene lost 6 bases, with 25 bases spanning the gap. Germline V gene lookup returns CDR1 LGHNA and CDR2 YSLEER. The CDR3 DNA reads as TGCGCCAGCAGCCTCTTCTCTGACCAGGGGGGTGGGGTCGAGCAGTACTTC. It yields the protein CASSLFSDQGGGVEQYF.

The chain combines TRBV19 with TRBJ1-1; a weak D match, TRBD1 (5 bases). V was clipped by 7 bases and J by 2 bases, with 11 bases between them. The CDR3 loop spans 13 amino acids. CDR1 is LNHDA, CDR2 SQIVND, per germline (reference sequence). The DNA of the CDR3 is TGTGCCAGTAAACTGGGGGGTAACACTGAAGCTTTCTTT. Protein sequence: CASKLGGNTEAFF.

The chain joins TRBV3-1 (or the pseudogene TRBV3-2) to TRBJ2-5; TRBD2 matches 9 bases. V was pared by 1 base and J by 2 bases, with 11 bases of the junction left unmatched. The CDR3 has 18 amino acids. Germline CDR1 and CDR2: LGHDT and YNNKEL (reference sequence). The CDR3 coding sequence is TGTGCCAGCAGCCAAGGAGTCGCGCGGGGGGGCAGGCAAGAGACCCAGTACTTC. Its translation is CASSQGVARGGRQETQYF.

The chain links TRBV6-5 to TRBJ2-2, with D hard to call. From germline, CDR1 is MNHEY and CDR2 SVGAGI. The CDR3 runs 12 residues. V shed 6 bases and J shed 5 bases, with 7 bases lying between them. The CDR3 is CASRQTTGELFF. The CDR3 region has the DNA TGTGCCAGCAGACAGACAACCGGGGAGCTGTTTTTT.

V gene TRBV6-6 combines with J gene TRBJ1-1, with D perhaps matching TRBD1 (6 bases). This CDR3 has 16 amino acids. Looked up from germline, CDR1 is MNHNY and CDR2 is SVGAGI (reference sequence). V shed 4 bases and J shed 4 bases, with 19 bases lying between them. In DNA, the CDR3 is TGTGCCAGCAGTTCCTCCTTGATAAGAGGGGGCACTGAAGCTTTCTTT. This gives the protein CASSSSLIRGGTEAFF.

This sequence joins TRBV6-5 and TRBJ2-5; D unresolved. CDR3 size: 15 residues. Trimming cost V 2 bases and J 4 bases, with 14 bases left between them. CDR1 is MNHEY, CDR2 SVGAGI, per germline. The CDR3 DNA is TGTGCCAGCAGTTACGGAGCCAGAGCCACAGAGACCCAGTACTTC. This sequence encodes CASSYGARATETQYF.

The chain uses TRBV5-4 and TRBJ2-6; 9 bases line up with TRBD1. The V gene's germline CDR1 is SGHNT and CDR2 YYREEE (reference sequence). There are 16 residues in the CDR3. V shed 3 bases and J 3 bases; nucleotides not matched to a gene: 4. The CDR3 sequence: CASSSTGGNGANVLTF. The CDR3 bases are TGTGCCAGCAGCTCAACAGGGGGCAATGGGGCCAACGTCCTGACTTTC. Full variable domain (rest looked up from reference TRBV5-4 and TRBJ2-6): ETGVTQSPTHLIKTRGQQVTLRCSSQSGHNTVSWYQQALGQGPQFIFQYYREEENGRGNFPPRFSGLQFPNYSSELNVNALELDDSALYLCASSSTGGNGANVLTFGAGSRLTVL.